A selection of T cell receptor beta chains follows, all from one sample in a study of blood T cells in healthy people across ages. TCRdb passed the 5' RACE reads through MiXCR, listing each CDR3 protein once. Here the sample spans 540,000 or so distinct CDR3 sequences, 45% to 55% being singletons. The source material was blood. The receptors originated from a man older than 75 in good health. CDR3s include the opening cysteine and the closing phenylalanine or tryptophan. Each record gives: clone size, J gene, D gene, V gene, CDR3 DNA, CDR3 protein. A D gene is named only where the DNA matches it firmly. Only part of the rows carry a size: once, few, many, or a class if the clone is expanded.

- | TRBJ2-5 | TRBD2 | TRBV15 | TGTGCCACCAGCAGAGATATCGCGGGGGGGTACCAAGAGACCCAGTACTTC | CATSRDIAGGYQETQYF
- | TRBJ2-3 | - | TRBV2 | TGTGCCGTCGGGGAGGGGGGCTCCGGAGATACGCAGTATTTT | CAVGEGGSGDTQYF
few | TRBJ2-7 | - | TRBV3-1 | TGTGCCAGCAGCCAAGATTTGAATGAGCAGTACTTC | CASSQDLNEQYF
few | TRBJ2-7 | - | TRBV7-8 | TGTGCCAGCAGCCTAGGACCCCCCAGCTCCTACGAGCAGTACTTC | CASSLGPPSSYEQYF
- | TRBJ1-1 | - | TRBV27 | TGTGCCAGCAGCCGAACTGGCGGCACTGGCACTGAAGCTTTCTTT | CASSRTGGTGTEAFF
- | TRBJ1-5 | - | TRBV10-3 | TGTGCCATCAGTGACAGGACGGTGACCGGGACCCAGCATTTT | CAISDRTVTGTQHF
- | TRBJ1-4 | TRBD1 | TRBV6-2/TRBV6-3 | TGTGCCAGCATCAGACAACACGGACAGGGTGCAACTAATGAAAAACTGTTTTTT | CASIRQHGQGATNEKLFF
- | TRBJ2-7 | - | TRBV9 | TGTGCCAGCAGCTGGGGGGATGGAAGCTCCGAGCAGTACTTC | CASSWGDGSSEQYF
- | TRBJ2-5 | TRBD2 | TRBV18 | TGTGCCAGCTCACCAGGGACTAACGGGGAAGAGACCCAGTACTTC | CASSPGTNGEETQYF
- | TRBJ2-5 | TRBD2 | TRBV5-4 | TGTGCCAGCAGCGCTGAAGCAGCGGGAGCAAGGAATGAGCAGTACTTC | CASSAEAAGARNEQYF
few | TRBJ2-7 | TRBD1 | TRBV20-1 | TGCAGTGCTAGAGGCGGACAGGGGGCTTACGAGCAGTACTTC | CSARGGQGAYEQYF
few | TRBJ2-3 | TRBD2 | TRBV6-5 | TGTGCCAGCAGGACTAGCGGATTCACAGATACGCAGTATTTT | CASRTSGFTDTQYF
few | TRBJ2-7 | TRBD1 | TRBV7-2 | TGTGCCAGCAGCTTAGCGGTGGCAGGGGGAATAATCTACGAGCAGTACTTC | CASSLAVAGGIIYEQYF
- | TRBJ1-1 | - | TRBV7-2 | TGTGCCAGCAGCTCCCGGTGGGCGGGGGATAAAGCTTTCTTT | CASSSRWAGDKAFF
many | TRBJ1-2 | - | TRBV6-5 | TGTGCCAGCAGTCCTCCCCCGGGCTACACCTTC | CASSPPPGYTF
- | TRBJ1-3 | - | TRBV7-2 | TGTGCCAGCAGCAAGAGAGGACCTGGAAACACCATATATTTT | CASSKRGPGNTIYF
- | TRBJ2-3 | - | TRBV20-1 | TGCAGTGCTATCTGGGGCTCCCGATTCACAGATACGCAGTATTTT | CSAIWGSRFTDTQYF
- | TRBJ2-5 | TRBD2 | TRBV10-2 | TGCGCCAGCAGCGGAGTAGGACTAGCGGGGGAGGGAGAGACCCAGTACTTC | CASSGVGLAGEGETQYF
- | TRBJ1-5 | - | TRBV6-2/TRBV6-3 | TGTGCCAACAGTTACGGGGGGGTCCAGCCCCAGCATTTT | CANSYGGVQPQHF
- | TRBJ2-7 | - | TRBV12-3/TRBV12-4 | TGTGCCAGCAGTGCCGACTACTACGAGCAGTACTTC | CASSADYYEQYF
- | TRBJ2-3 | - | TRBV20-1 | TGCAGTGCCGTCGGACTAGGGGGAACAGATACGCAGTATTTT | CSAVGLGGTDTQYF
- | TRBJ2-1 | - | TRBV29-1 | TGCAGCGTTGAAGCACCCAGGTTAGGGGTGCAGTTCTTC | CSVEAPRLGVQFF
few | TRBJ1-2 | TRBD1 | TRBV7-9 | TGTGCCAGCAGCCCCCAAGGACAGGGAACGGGGGGCTACACCTTC | CASSPQGQGTGGYTF
many | TRBJ2-3 | TRBD1 | TRBV6-6 | TGTGCCAGCAGTTACTTCGGACAGGCCGGCACAGATACGCAGTATTTT | CASSYFGQAGTDTQYF
- | TRBJ2-7 | TRBD1 | TRBV2 | TGTGCCAGCACCGACCCCTACGGGACAGGGAGGGAATTATCCTACGAGCAGTACTTC | CASTDPYGTGRELSYEQYF
- | TRBJ2-7 | - | TRBV20-1 | TGCAGTGCTAGTCCCAGGGGACCTCGCGAGCAGTACTTC | CSASPRGPREQYF
- | TRBJ1-2 | - | TRBV6-6 | TGTGCCAGCGGGGGGGCGGGGTTTGGAGTCCATGGCCACACCTTC | CASGGAGFGVHGHTF
few | TRBJ2-3 | TRBD2 | TRBV25-1 | TGTGCCAGCAGTGAATATAGCGGGGACACAGATACGCAGTATTTT | CASSEYSGDTDTQYF
few | TRBJ1-2 | TRBD1 | TRBV7-2 | TGTGCCAGCAGCCGCCCCTGGGACAGCTCTAACTATGGCTACACCTTC | CASSRPWDSSNYGYTF
- | TRBJ1-1 | - | TRBV5-1 | TGCGCCAGCAGCTTGTCGATGACCACTGAAGCTTTCTTT | CASSLSMTTEAFF
once | TRBJ1-4 | TRBD1 | TRBV5-1 | TGCGCCAGCAGCCCGGACAGGGTGAGGCCTAATGAAAAACTGTTTTTT | CASSPDRVRPNEKLFF
- | TRBJ2-7 | TRBD2 | TRBV2 | TGTGCCAGCAGGCCCCGACTAGCAGGTGCCTACGAGCAGTACTTC | CASRPRLAGAYEQYF
once | TRBJ1-1 | - | TRBV6-1 | TGTGCCAGCATAACTCAGGGAGTCGCTTTCTTT | CASITQGVAFF
- | TRBJ1-4 | TRBD1 | TRBV7-9 | TGTGCCAGCAGCTCGCAAGGTGGGACAGGGAGTGAAAAACTGTTTTTT | CASSSQGGTGSEKLFF
- | TRBJ2-7 | - | TRBV12-3/TRBV12-4 | TGTGCCACTCCTTATGCAGCCAGCTACGAGCAGTACTTC | CATPYAASYEQYF
few | TRBJ2-3 | TRBD2 | TRBV27 | TGTGCCAGCTGGTTAGCGGGGAGCACAGATACGCAGTATTTT | CASWLAGSTDTQYF
- | TRBJ1-2 | - | TRBV7-2 | TGTGCCAGCAGCTTAGCGCGGTCAGGGTACGACTATGGCTACACCTTC | CASSLARSGYDYGYTF